Below, 5 T cell receptor beta chains from the same sample are listed, as sequenced in a study of shared clonotypes between healthy human individuals. Generated by immunoSEQ multiplex PCR, the TCRdb table keeps only in-frame clones and is missing some. In the table there are about 2.4 million clones, roughly 93% of which are singletons. Sample: naive CD4+ T cells from PBMCs. Subset of the sample: CD45RA+ positively selected. These receptors came from a man aged 18 to 29 in good health. Some clones in this sample may be carry-over from other donors' samples.

The V and J genes are TRBV4-3 and TRBJ2-1, with 8 bases lining up with TRBD2. There are 15 residues in the CDR3. Germline V gene lookup returns CDR1 LGHNA and CDR2 YSLEER. The ends lost 3 bases at V and 7 bases at J; junction bases unmatched: 8. The CDR3 bases are TGCGCCAGCAGCCACTCGACCGGGACTAGGAATGAGCAGTTCTTC. Translation gives CASSHSTGTRNEQFF.

This chain joins TRBV2 and TRBJ2-4; TRBD2 agrees at 9 bases. The V gene end was trimmed by 4 bases and the J gene end by 9 bases; junction bases not matched to a gene: 10. This CDR3 spans 15 amino acids. Germline V gene lookup returns CDR1 SNHLY and CDR2 FYNNEI. The CDR3 bases are TGTGCCAGCAGTGGGAGCTTAGCGGGAGAGGTCATTCAGTACTTC. This sequence encodes CASSGSLAGEVIQYF. The full variable domain, in which reference TRBV2 and TRBJ2-4 provide the parts outside the CDR3, is EPEVTQTPSHQVTQMGQEVILRCVPISNHLYFYWYRQILGQKVEFLVSFYNNEISEKSEIFDDQFSVERPDGSNFTLKIRSTKLEDSAMYFCASSGSLAGEVIQYFGAGTRLSVL.

The chain joins TRBV19 to TRBJ2-7, with 12 bases matching TRBD2. This CDR3 contains 19 residues. After removal of 2 bases from V and 2 bases from J, the junction contained 13 bases not matched to a gene. Germline CDR1 is LNHDA and CDR2 is SQIVND (reference sequence). For the CDR3, the DNA is TGTGCCAGTAGTATACGTAGGGCTAGCGGGAGGGGCCGGACCTACGAGCAGTACTTC. Protein product: CASSIRRASGRGRTYEQYF.

The chain recombines TRBV9 with TRBJ2-1, with 9 bases matching TRBD2. V shed 4 bases, J shed 8 bases, and the junction held 19 bases outside the gene matches. The length of the CDR3 is 18 residues. The germline V gene encodes CDR1 SGDLS and CDR2 YYNGEE. This chain's CDR3 is CASSPVPGLAPGLDEQFF. DNA for the CDR3: TGTGCCAGCAGCCCCGTCCCGGGACTAGCCCCAGGGTTGGATGAGCAGTTCTTC.

The V and J genes are TRBV12-2 and TRBJ1-4; no check of the table's D call, TRBD1, against the DNA was made. TRBV12-2 is termed a pseudogene. CDR3 length: 15 residues. The DNA of the CDR3 is TGTGCAAGTCGCTACCGGACAGGGGGCTTTGTAAAACTGTTTTTT. Protein product: CASRYRTGGFVKLFF.